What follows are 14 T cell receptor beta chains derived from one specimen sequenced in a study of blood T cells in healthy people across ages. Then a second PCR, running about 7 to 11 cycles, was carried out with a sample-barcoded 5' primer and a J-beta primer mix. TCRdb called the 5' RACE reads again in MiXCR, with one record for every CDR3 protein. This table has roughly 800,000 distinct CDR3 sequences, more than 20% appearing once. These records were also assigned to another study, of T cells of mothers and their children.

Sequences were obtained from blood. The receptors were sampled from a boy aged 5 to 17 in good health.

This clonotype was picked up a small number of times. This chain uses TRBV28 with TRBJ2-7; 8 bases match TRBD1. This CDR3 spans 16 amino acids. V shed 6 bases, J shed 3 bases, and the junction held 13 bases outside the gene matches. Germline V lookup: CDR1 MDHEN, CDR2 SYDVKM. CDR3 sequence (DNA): TGTGCCAGCAGCCAAACCGAGTCCAGGGGGCTCTACGAGCAGTACTTC. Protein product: CASSQTESRGLYEQYF.

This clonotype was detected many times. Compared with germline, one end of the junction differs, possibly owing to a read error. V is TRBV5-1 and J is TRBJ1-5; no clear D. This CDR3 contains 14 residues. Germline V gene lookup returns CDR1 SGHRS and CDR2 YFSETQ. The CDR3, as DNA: TGTGCCAGCAGCTTAGGTCCGAGCAATCAGCCCCAGCATTTT. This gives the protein CASSLGPSNQPQHF.

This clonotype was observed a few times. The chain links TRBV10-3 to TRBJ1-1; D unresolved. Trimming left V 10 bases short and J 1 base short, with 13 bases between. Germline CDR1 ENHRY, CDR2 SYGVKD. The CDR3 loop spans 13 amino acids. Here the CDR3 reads CATETAWNTEAFF. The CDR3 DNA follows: TGTGCCACTGAGACTGCCTGGAACACTGAAGCTTTCTTT.

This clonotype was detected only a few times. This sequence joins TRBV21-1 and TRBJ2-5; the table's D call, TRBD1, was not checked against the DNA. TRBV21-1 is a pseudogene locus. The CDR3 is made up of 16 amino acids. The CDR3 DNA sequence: TGTGCCAGCAGCAAAGGGGGGACAAGATCTGGGGAGACCCAGTACTTC. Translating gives CASSKGGTRSGETQYF.

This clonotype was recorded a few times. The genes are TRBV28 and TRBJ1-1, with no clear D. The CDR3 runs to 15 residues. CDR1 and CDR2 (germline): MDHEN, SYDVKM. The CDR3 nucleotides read TGTGCTTCTACCTCACCCCGGGGTCGCGGCACTGAAGCTTTCTTT. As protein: CASTSPRGRGTEAFF.

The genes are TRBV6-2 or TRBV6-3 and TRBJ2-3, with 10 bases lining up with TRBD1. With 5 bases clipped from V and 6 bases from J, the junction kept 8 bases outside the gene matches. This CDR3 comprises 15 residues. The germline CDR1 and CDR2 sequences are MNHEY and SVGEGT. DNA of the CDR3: TGTGCCAGCAGTCCTAGACAGGGGGCAGGGGATACGCAGTATTTT. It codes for CASSPRQGAGDTQYF.

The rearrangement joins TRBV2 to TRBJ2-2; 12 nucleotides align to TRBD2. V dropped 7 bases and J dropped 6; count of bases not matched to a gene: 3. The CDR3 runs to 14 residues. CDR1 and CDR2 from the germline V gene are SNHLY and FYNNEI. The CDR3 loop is CASTTSGGSGELFF. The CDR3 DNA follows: TGTGCCAGCACAACTAGCGGGGGGTCCGGGGAGCTGTTTTTT. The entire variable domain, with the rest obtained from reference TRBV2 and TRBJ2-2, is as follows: EPEVTQTPSHQVTQMGQEVILRCVPISNHLYFYWYRQILGQKVEFLVSFYNNEISEKSEIFDDQFSVERPDGSNFTLKIRSTKLEDSAMYFCASTTSGGSGELFFGEGSRLTVL.

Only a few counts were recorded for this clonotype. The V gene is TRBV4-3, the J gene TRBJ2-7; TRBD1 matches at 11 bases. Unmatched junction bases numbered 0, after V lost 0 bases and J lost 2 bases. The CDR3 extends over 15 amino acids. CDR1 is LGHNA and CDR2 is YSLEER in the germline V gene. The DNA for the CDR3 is TGCGCCAGCAGCCAAGAGGACAGGGGGCCCTACGAGCAGTACTTC. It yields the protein CASSQEDRGPYEQYF.

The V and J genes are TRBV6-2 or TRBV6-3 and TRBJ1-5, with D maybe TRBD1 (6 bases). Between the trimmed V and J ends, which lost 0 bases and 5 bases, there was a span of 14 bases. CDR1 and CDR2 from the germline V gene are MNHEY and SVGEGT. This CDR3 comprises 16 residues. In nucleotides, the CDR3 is TGTGCCAGCAGTTACTCTGAGGGACACTCTTATCAGCCCCAGCATTTT. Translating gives CASSYSEGHSYQPQHF.

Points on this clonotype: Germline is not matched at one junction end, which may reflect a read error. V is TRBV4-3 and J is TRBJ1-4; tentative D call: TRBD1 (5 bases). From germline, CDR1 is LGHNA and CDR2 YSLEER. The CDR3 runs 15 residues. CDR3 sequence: CASSQDWGGAEKLLF. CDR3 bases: TGCGCCAGCAGCCAAGATTGGGGCGGGGCTGAAAAACTGCTTTTT.

CDR3 DNA sequence: TGTGCCAGCAGCCAAGGAACCACAGCCACAGATACGCAGTATTTT. Translating gives CASSQGTTATDTQYF. V and J are TRBV3-1 and TRBJ2-3; no definite D call. Germline loops: CDR1 LGHDT, CDR2 YNNKEL (reference sequence). The CDR3 is made up of 15 amino acids. Trimming shortened V by 1 base and J by 2 bases, and 10 bases separated the two germline ends.

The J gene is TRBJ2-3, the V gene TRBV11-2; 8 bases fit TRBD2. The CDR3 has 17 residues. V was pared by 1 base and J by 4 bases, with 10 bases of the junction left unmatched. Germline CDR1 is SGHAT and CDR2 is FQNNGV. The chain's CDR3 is CASSLVPRGGLADTQYF. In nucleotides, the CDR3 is TGTGCCAGCAGCTTAGTCCCCCGGGGGGGCCTGGCAGATACGCAGTATTTT.

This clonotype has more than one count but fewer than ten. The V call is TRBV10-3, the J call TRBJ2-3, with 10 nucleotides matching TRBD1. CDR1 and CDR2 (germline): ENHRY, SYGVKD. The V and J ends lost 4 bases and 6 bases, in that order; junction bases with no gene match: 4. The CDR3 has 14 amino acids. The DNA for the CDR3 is TGTGCCATCAGTGGGGACAGGGGCATCGATACGCAGTATTTT. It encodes CAISGDRGIDTQYF.

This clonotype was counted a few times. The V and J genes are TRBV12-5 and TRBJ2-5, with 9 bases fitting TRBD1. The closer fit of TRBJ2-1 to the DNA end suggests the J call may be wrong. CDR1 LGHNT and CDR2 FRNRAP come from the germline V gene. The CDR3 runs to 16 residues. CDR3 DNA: TGTGCTAGTGGCCCAGGAGACAGGGGGGCCTACAATGAGCAGTTCTTC. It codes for CASGPGDRGAYNEQFF.